Following are 21 T cell receptor beta chains from one sample sequenced in a study of response to subunit inactivated influenza vaccine. TCRdb used MiXCR to reprocess the RT-PCR reads, holding one entry per CDR3 protein. Of under 800,000 distinct CDR3 sequences listed, 11% to 15% are singletons. The sequences come from PBMCs from blood, collected less than 15 days before vaccination. Receptors were obtained from a man aged 50 to 60 who received an inactivated influenza vaccine.

A single count supports this clonotype. A junction boundary mismatches the germline segment, possibly from a read error. The chain has TRBV14 and TRBJ2-2; D ambiguous. The CDR3 is 14 residues long. Germline assignment: CDR1 SGHDN and CDR2 FVKESK. DNA of the CDR3: TGTGCCAGCAGCCAGCTCGGAAACACCTGGGAGCTGTTTTTT. It is translated as CASSQLGNTWELFF.

The V and J genes are TRBV24-1 and TRBJ2-1; D not resolved. V lost 3 bases to trimming and J lost 6 bases, with 11 bases between them. Germline CDR1 is KGHDR and CDR2 is SFDVKD. The CDR3 is 14 amino acids. CDR3 nucleotides: TGTGCCACCAGTGATGTTGTCCCAAGCAATGAGCAGTTCTTC. Translation gives CATSDVVPSNEQFF.

This clonotype came up a few times. V and J are TRBV7-9 and TRBJ2-7, with D perhaps TRBD1 or TRBD2 (5 bases each). The germline V gene has CDR1 SEHNR and CDR2 FQNEAQ (reference sequence). The CDR3 consists of 15 residues. V lost 5 bases, J lost 4 bases, and 18 bases lay in between. CDR3 sequence reads: CASSSPSRGDYEQYF. CDR3 sequence (DNA): TGTGCCAGCAGCAGTCCGTCGCGAGGGGATTACGAGCAGTACTTC.

This clonotype was seen a handful of times. The V call is TRBV2, the J call TRBJ2-7; weak D call: TRBD1 (5 bases). Trimming left V 3 bases short and J 5 bases short, with 8 bases between. From germline, CDR1 is SNHLY and CDR2 FYNNEI. The CDR3 contains 12 residues. The CDR3 bases are TGTGCCAGCAGTGACAGGGCCCACGAGCAGTACTTC. It translates to CASSDRAHEQYF.

This clonotype has ten or more counts. The chain uses TRBV27 and TRBJ2-7, with D perhaps matching TRBD2 (5 bases). CDR3 size: 14 residues. V was pared by 2 bases and J by 3 bases, with 11 bases between. The germline CDR1 and CDR2 sequences are MNHEY and SMNVEV (reference sequence). CDR3: CASSLGPDYYEQYF. The CDR3 DNA reads as TGTGCCAGCAGTTTAGGGCCAGACTACTACGAGCAGTACTTC.

There are many counts of this clonotype. J is TRBJ2-5 and V is TRBV12-3 or TRBV12-4; the match to TRBD1 covers 8 bases. CDR3 length: 13 amino acids. V was clipped by 6 bases and J by 7 bases; unmatched bases: 7. The CDR3 DNA reads as TGTGCCAGCAGCCCGACAGGGGTCGGGACCCAGTACTTC. It is translated as CASSPTGVGTQYF.

The table lists this clonotype with many counts. This rearrangement joins TRBV4-3 to TRBJ2-6; D possibly corresponds to TRBD1 (6 bases). The germline CDR1 and CDR2 sequences are LGHNA and YSLEER. The ends were cut back, 3 bases at V and 0 bases at J, with 9 bases in the middle. The CDR3 spans 16 residues. This chain's CDR3 is CASSQDSSSGANVLTF. The CDR3 nucleotides are TGCGCCAGCAGCCAGGACAGCAGCTCTGGGGCCAACGTCCTGACTTTC.

This clonotype was observed many times. This chain links TRBV5-1 with TRBJ2-1; either TRBD1 or TRBD2 may fit D (5 bases each). Trimming removed 1 base at V and 5 bases at J, with 10 bases between. Germline V gene data show CDR1 as SGHRS and CDR2 as YFSETQ. The CDR3 is 14 residues long. CDR3 sequence (DNA): TGCGCCAGCAGCTTGCGGGACGGTAACAATGAGCAGTTCTTC. This sequence encodes CASSLRDGNNEQFF. Full variable domain (outside the CDR3, taken from reference TRBV5-1 and TRBJ2-1): KAGVTQTPRYLIKTRGQQVTLSCSPISGHRSVSWYQQTPGQGLQFLFEYFSETQRNKGNFPGRFSGRQFSNSRSEMNVSTLELGDSALYLCASSLRDGNNEQFFGPGTRLTVL.

V is TRBV20-1 and J is TRBJ2-7; a possible D gene is TRBD2 (6 bases). The CDR3 totals 15 residues. Germline CDR1 and CDR2: DFQATT and SNEGSKA (reference sequence). Trimming cost V 6 bases and J 5 bases, with 23 bases left between them. The CDR3 spells CSAQVARLGLDEQYF. CDR3 nucleotides: TGCAGTGCCCAAGTTGCGCGACTAGGTTTGGACGAGCAGTACTTC.

The table lists this clonotype with a few counts. The rearrangement links TRBV20-1 to TRBJ1-4; D call uncertain. The CDR3 loop spans 14 amino acids. V shed 4 bases and J shed 0 bases, with 9 bases lying between them. Germline CDR1 DFQATT, CDR2 SNEGSKA (reference sequence). CDR3 sequence: CSAIGGATNEKLFF. The CDR3 region has the DNA TGCAGTGCTATTGGAGGCGCAACTAATGAAAAACTGTTTTTT.

This clonotype was counted ten times or more. DNA for the CDR3: TGTGCCAGCAGTGAATGGGGAGGAGACACCGGGGAGCTGTTTTTT. This encodes CASSEWGGDTGELFF. This chain uses TRBV2 with TRBJ2-2; maybe TRBD2 (6 bases). Germline V gives CDR1 SNHLY, CDR2 FYNNEI. This CDR3 has 15 residues. The V gene lost 2 bases and the J gene lost 3 bases, with 10 bases spanning the gap.

The rearrangement uses TRBV7-9 and TRBJ2-1; D is uncertain. There are 13 residues in the CDR3. V lost 5 bases to trimming and J lost 8 bases, with 13 bases between them. Germline V gene lookup returns CDR1 SEHNR and CDR2 FQNEAQ (reference sequence). The CDR3 region has the DNA TGTGCCAGCAGCGGACGATGGTCGGATGAGCAGTTCTTC. Its translation: CASSGRWSDEQFF. Full variable domain (outside the CDR3, taken from reference TRBV7-9 and TRBJ2-1): DTGVSQNPRHKITKRGQNVTFRCDPISEHNRLYWYRQTLGQGPEFLTYFQNEAQLEKSRLLSDRFSAERPKGSFSTLEIQRTEQGDSAMYLCASSGRWSDEQFFGPGTRLTVL.

V and J are TRBV28 and TRBJ2-7; 7 bases fit TRBD1. This CDR3 is built from 14 residues. The junction had 9 bases not matched to a gene; V was cut back by 7 bases and J by 3 bases. The germline V gene encodes CDR1 MDHEN and CDR2 SYDVKM. CDR3 sequence (DNA): TGTGCCAGCAAAAGACAGGGAACAAACTACGAGCAGTACTTC. It is translated as CASKRQGTNYEQYF.

A few counts support this clonotype. The genes are TRBV4-3 and TRBJ1-3; D remains ambiguous. Trimming cost V 4 bases and J 0 bases, with 16 bases left between them. This CDR3 has 17 amino acids. Germline V gives CDR1 LGHNA, CDR2 YSLEER. CDR3 loop: CASSRTVVGPSGNTIYF. The CDR3 region has the DNA TGCGCCAGCAGCCGGACGGTTGTAGGGCCCTCTGGAAACACCATATATTTT.

Details on this clonotype: A much larger clone differs by one base, so this may be a read error. This CDR3 is missing its conserved last phenylalanine or tryptophan, likely due to a read error. As DNA, the CDR3 is TGTGCCAGCAGTTTTGGGACAGGAGCCTACGAGCAGTACCTC. Translated, it gives CASSFGTGAYEQYL. The chain employs TRBV12-3 or TRBV12-4 and TRBJ2-7, with TRBD1 matching 8 bases. V trimming: 3 bases; J trimming: 2 bases; junction bases outside the gene matches: 3. The CDR3 has 14 residues.

The rearrangement joins TRBV20-1 to TRBJ2-3, with 9 bases lining up with TRBD2. With V trimmed by 4 bases and J by 0 bases, 8 bases remained unmatched. This CDR3 region has 16 residues. Germline CDR1 and CDR2: DFQATT and SNEGSKA (reference sequence). The CDR3 reads CSANLAGGLSTDTQYF. CDR3 coding DNA: TGCAGTGCTAATTTGGCGGGAGGGCTCAGCACAGATACGCAGTATTTT.

The rearrangement links TRBV10-3 to TRBJ2-7; 8 nucleotides line up with TRBD2. Germline trimming cut 7 bases from V and 5 bases from J; bases unmatched to any gene: 10. CDR3 length equals 14 residues. Germline CDR1 is ENHRY and CDR2 is SYGVKD. The CDR3, as DNA: TGTGCCATCAAATTAGGCGGGAGGAGCCACGAGCAGTACTTC. Its protein is CAIKLGGRSHEQYF.

This clonotype was recorded a few times. The chain combines TRBV7-9 with TRBJ2-2; D may be TRBD2 (6 bases). The V end lost 5 bases, the J end lost 2 bases, and 15 bases lay between the germline ends. The CDR3 has 16 residues. CDR1 SEHNR and CDR2 FQNEAQ come from the germline V gene (reference sequence). CDR3 bases: TGTGCCAGCAGCCCTAAGGGCGGGATTAACACCGGGGAGCTGTTTTTT. Translated, it gives CASSPKGGINTGELFF.

This chain connects TRBV5-6 to TRBJ1-1, with D hard to call. V dropped 4 bases and J dropped 3 bases, with 16 bases sitting between them. The CDR3 loop spans 15 amino acids. Germline V gene lookup returns CDR1 SGHDT and CDR2 YYEEEE. Here the CDR3 DNA reads TGTGCCAGCAGCCTCCGACCTAACGAGGACACTGAAGCTTTCTTT. Translation gives CASSLRPNEDTEAFF.

This clonotype showed up just a few times. The V gene is TRBV27, the J gene TRBJ2-7; D is uncertain. In germline, CDR1 is MNHEY, CDR2 SMNVEV (reference sequence). V gave up 0 bases and J gave up 0 bases, with 12 bases separating them. The CDR3 runs 16 residues. The CDR3 region is CASSLSLLGSSYEQYF. Written as DNA, the CDR3 is TGTGCCAGCAGTTTATCGTTGCTGGGAAGCTCCTACGAGCAGTACTTC.

This clonotype was found a few times. The chain has TRBV6-1 and TRBJ2-7; the D gene is possibly TRBD1 (6 bases). This CDR3 has 14 residues. Trimming took 6 bases from V and 4 from J, leaving 16 bases between them. Looked up from germline, CDR1 is MNHNS and CDR2 is SASEGT. CDR3 sequence reads: CASRRLGQIYEQYF. The CDR3 DNA reads TGTGCCAGCAGGCGCCTAGGACAGATATACGAGCAGTACTTC.